These T cell receptor beta chains were read from a single sample in a study of graft-versus-host responses after intestinal transplantation. Using immunoSEQ multiplex PCR, the repertoire was profiled, and TCRdb retains in-frame clones only, with some absent. The table records tens of thousands of clones, 44% of them present only once. The starting material was alloreactive CD8+ T cells from a mixed lymphocyte reaction culture, obtained before transplantation. The receptors were gathered from a human patient who was an organ donor for intestinal transplantation. Both conserved end residues are part of each CDR3. Fields, in order: J gene, D gene, V gene, clone size, CDR3 protein, CDR3 DNA. The D gene is left open where the match is weak. Where a row states a size, it is once, few, many or the class of an expanded clone; other rows omit it.

>TRBJ2-7|NA|TRBV19|NA
CASSIGQYYEQYF
TGTGCCAGTAGTATCGGCCAGTACTACGAGCAGTACTTC
>TRBJ2-5|NA|TRBV4-1|NA
CASSLRELEETQYF
TGCGCCAGCAGCCTGCGGGAATTAGAGGAGACCCAGTACTTC
>TRBJ2-1|NA|TRBV11-2|NA
CASSFRVNEQFF
TGTGCCAGCAGCTTTAGGGTAAATGAGCAGTTCTTC
>TRBJ1-1|NA|TRBV6-5|few
CASSDGPEAFF
TGTGCCAGCAGTGACGGCCCTGAAGCTTTCTTT
>TRBJ1-1|NA|TRBV11-2|NA
CASTLSNTEAFF
TGTGCCAGCACCCTCTCGAACACTGAAGCTTTCTTT
>TRBJ2-7|TRBD1|TRBV4-3|NA
CASSPRQGYEQYF
TGCGCCAGCAGCCCTCGACAGGGCTACGAGCAGTACTTC
>TRBJ1-2|TRBD1|TRBV27|few
CASSFLGTDYGYTF
TGTGCCAGCAGTTTCCTCGGGACAGATTATGGCTACACCTTC
>TRBJ1-2|TRBD1|TRBV4-1|NA
CASSPIRGLNYGYTF
TGTGCCAGCAGCCCTATAAGGGGGCTAAACTATGGCTACACCTTC
>TRBJ2-7|TRBD2|TRBV4-3|NA
CASSQDASGRVYEQYF
TGCGCCAGCAGCCAAGATGCGAGCGGGAGAGTTTACGAGCAGTACTTC
>TRBJ1-2|TRBD1|TRBV16|NA
CASSRQTGAYGYTF
TGTGCCAGCAGCCGACAAACAGGGGCCTATGGCTACACCTTC
>TRBJ1-1|NA|TRBV30|NA
CAWGTLNTEAFF
TGTGCCTGGGGGACGCTGAACACTGAAGCTTTCTTT